Each of the 6 T cell receptor beta chains below was sequenced from the same sample in a study of early stage breast cancer tumors. Libraries were prepared by immunoSEQ multiplex PCR; TCRdb keeps only in-frame clonotypes and omits some of them. In the table there are about 72,000 clones, around four fifths of which are singletons. Material for sequencing was blood. The receptor source for this set is a person between 60 and 70 years old with breast cancer.

V usage is TRBV7-3 and J usage is TRBJ2-1; possibly TRBD1 for D (6 bases). V lost 5 bases, J lost 1 base, and 12 bases lay in between. The CDR3 length is 15 residues. Germline V gene sequence: CDR1 SGHTA, CDR2 FQGTGA. The CDR3 loop is CASSRTGLSYNEQFF. In DNA, the CDR3 is TGTGCCAGCAGCCGCACAGGGTTGTCCTACAATGAGCAGTTCTTC. The full variable domain, completed using reference TRBV7-3 and TRBJ2-1, is GAGVSQTPSNKVTEKGKYVELRCDPISGHTALYWYRQSLGQGPEFLIYFQGTGAADDSGLPNDRFFAVRPEGSVSTLKIQRTERGDSAVYLCASSRTGLSYNEQFFGPGTRLTVL.

The chain carries TRBV27 and TRBJ1-1; D not resolved. Trimming removed 2 bases from V and 6 bases from J, with 13 bases in between. Germline V gene lookup returns CDR1 MNHEY and CDR2 SMNVEV (reference sequence). The length of the CDR3 is 14 residues. The CDR3 loop reads CASSLRQLSAEAFF. CDR3 in DNA: TGTGCCAGCAGTTTACGGCAGCTGAGCGCTGAAGCTTTCTTT.

The V call is TRBV11-3, the J call TRBJ2-6; D uncertain. The CDR3 extends over 19 amino acids. Trimming left V 10 bases short and J 0 bases short, with 25 bases between. The germline CDR1 and CDR2 sequences are SGHNT and YENEEA. The CDR3 DNA is TGTGCCACCCCCCTTTGTTCTCGGGCAGGCCGCTCTGGGGCCAACGTCCTGACTTTC. Its translation is CATPLCSRAGRSGANVLTF.

V and J are TRBV15 and TRBJ2-2; 9 bases line up with TRBD1. The V gene's germline CDR1 is LNHNV and CDR2 YYDKDF (reference sequence). After removal of 6 bases from V and 3 bases from J, the junction contained 5 bases not matched to a gene. The CDR3 covers 15 residues. The CDR3 bases are TGTGCCACCAGAAGGGACAGGGAGGACACCGGGGAGCTGTTTTTT. Its protein product is CATRRDREDTGELFF.

The chain combines TRBV9 with TRBJ2-3, with D hard to call. The CDR3 spans 12 residues. Germline assignment: CDR1 SGDLS and CDR2 YYNGEE. Trimming took off 0 bases at V and 4 bases at J, with 3 bases between the two ends. CDR3 DNA sequence: TGTGCCAGCAGCGTAGACCCAGATACGCAGTATTTT. It codes for CASSVDPDTQYF.

The chain combines TRBV5-1 with TRBJ2-7; D ambiguous. The CDR3 covers 11 residues. Germline CDR1 SGHRS, CDR2 YFSETQ. With 4 bases removed from V and 6 bases from J, the gap between germline ends came to 8 bases. The CDR3: CASSLISEQYF. Written as DNA, the CDR3 is TGCGCCAGCAGCCTAATTTCCGAGCAGTACTTC.